Listed below are T cell receptor beta chains from one sample, sequenced in a study of shared clonotypes between healthy human individuals. Clones were sequenced by immunoSEQ multiplex PCR, and TCRdb holds only the in-frame ones, with some missing. The data show about 320,000 clones, 80% to 90% seen once. Sequenced material: memory CD8+ T cells sorted from blood. The receptor source for this set is a man between 18 and 35 years old in good health. Both conserved end residues are trimmed from each CDR3. The order of the fields is D gene, J gene, V gene, CDR3 protein. A D gene is named only where the DNA matches it firmly.

d_gene: .
j_gene: TRBJ1-1
v_gene: TRBV7-9
CDR3aa: ASSLGPGDTEAF

d_gene: .
j_gene: TRBJ2-7
v_gene: TRBV30
CDR3aa: AWSEGAGYVQY

d_gene: .
j_gene: TRBJ1-4
v_gene: TRBV7-6
CDR3aa: ASSLTGNEKLF

d_gene: .
j_gene: TRBJ2-1
v_gene: TRBV10-2
CDR3aa: ASRLDRNEQF

d_gene: .
j_gene: TRBJ1-5
v_gene: TRBV9
CDR3aa: ASSAGRTQPLDSNQPQH

d_gene: .
j_gene: TRBJ2-7
v_gene: TRBV27
CDR3aa: ASSRGYEQY

d_gene: .
j_gene: TRBJ2-1
v_gene: TRBV4-3
CDR3aa: ASSQEKVLTRSNEQF

d_gene: .
j_gene: TRBJ2-7
v_gene: TRBV5-1
CDR3aa: ASSDDSYEQY

d_gene: .
j_gene: TRBJ1-2
v_gene: TRBV18
CDR3aa: ASSPRVWGLSNYGYT

d_gene: .
j_gene: TRBJ2-3
v_gene: TRBV5-1
CDR3aa: ASSLDQYTDTQY

d_gene: .
j_gene: TRBJ1-1
v_gene: TRBV27
CDR3aa: ATSLEEGTEAF

d_gene: TRBD2
j_gene: TRBJ2-5
v_gene: TRBV5-4
CDR3aa: ASSLGEGLAGEAETQY

d_gene: TRBD1
j_gene: TRBJ2-7
v_gene: TRBV7-9
CDR3aa: ASSDPSGTGVFEQY

d_gene: .
j_gene: TRBJ2-7
v_gene: TRBV11-2
CDR3aa: ASSLEGLGLYEQY

d_gene: TRBD1
j_gene: TRBJ1-2
v_gene: TRBV6-6
CDR3aa: ASSQRQGNYGYT

d_gene: TRBD1
j_gene: TRBJ1-5
v_gene: TRBV5-5
CDR3aa: ASSTTGDQPQH

d_gene: .
j_gene: TRBJ2-7
v_gene: TRBV15
CDR3aa: ATSRVDGPYEQY

d_gene: TRBD1
j_gene: TRBJ2-7
v_gene: TRBV6-6
CDR3aa: ASSYDRGLSYEQY

d_gene: TRBD1
j_gene: TRBJ1-2
v_gene: TRBV5-1
CDR3aa: ASSLRQGYGYT

d_gene: .
j_gene: TRBJ2-7
v_gene: TRBV29-1
CDR3aa: SVVEYEQY

d_gene: TRBD2
j_gene: TRBJ2-3
v_gene: TRBV7-2
CDR3aa: ASSLELAGVSTDTQY

d_gene: .
j_gene: TRBJ2-2
v_gene: TRBV29-1
CDR3aa: SARPDPGELF

d_gene: .
j_gene: TRBJ2-7
v_gene: TRBV5-5
CDR3aa: ASSLVRLSYEQY

d_gene: .
j_gene: TRBJ2-7
v_gene: TRBV19
CDR3aa: ASSMAGYEQY

d_gene: .
j_gene: TRBJ2-1
v_gene: TRBV9
CDR3aa: ASSVVRDYNEQF

d_gene: .
j_gene: TRBJ1-3
v_gene: TRBV27
CDR3aa: ASSSMGGGNTIY

d_gene: .
j_gene: TRBJ1-4
v_gene: TRBV6-5
CDR3aa: ASSYGSRVNEKLF

d_gene: TRBD1
j_gene: TRBJ2-7
v_gene: TRBV19
CDR3aa: ASSIASGGYEQY

d_gene: TRBD1
j_gene: TRBJ2-5
v_gene: TRBV10-3
CDR3aa: AISKTGEPMETQY

d_gene: TRBD2
j_gene: TRBJ2-3
v_gene: TRBV7-2
CDR3aa: ASSLAHLAEGTDTQY

d_gene: .
j_gene: TRBJ1-1
v_gene: TRBV29-1
CDR3aa: SVAGADWRTEAF

d_gene: TRBD1
j_gene: TRBJ2-7
v_gene: TRBV5-6
CDR3aa: ASSWDRGAYEQY

d_gene: .
j_gene: TRBJ1-1
v_gene: TRBV9
CDR3aa: ASSAPAGQGWDTEAF

d_gene: TRBD1
j_gene: TRBJ2-1
v_gene: TRBV7-9
CDR3aa: ASSLGQGGDEQF

d_gene: .
j_gene: TRBJ1-1
v_gene: TRBV5-1
CDR3aa: ASSLLPMTVHTEAF

d_gene: .
j_gene: TRBJ1-5
v_gene: TRBV28
CDR3aa: ASSPLPGSELYSNQPQH

d_gene: .
j_gene: TRBJ2-7
v_gene: TRBV7-2
CDR3aa: ASSLAGITYEQY

d_gene: .
j_gene: TRBJ2-1
v_gene: TRBV6-5
CDR3aa: ASSPRYNEQF

d_gene: .
j_gene: TRBJ2-5
v_gene: TRBV10-3
CDR3aa: AISEPDPLETQY

d_gene: .
j_gene: TRBJ2-7
v_gene: TRBV9
CDR3aa: ASSGLLGEQY

d_gene: .
j_gene: TRBJ2-3
v_gene: TRBV4-3
CDR3aa: ASSQGRYSTDTQY

d_gene: TRBD1
j_gene: TRBJ2-3
v_gene: TRBV27
CDR3aa: ASRRQGLGDTQY

d_gene: .
j_gene: TRBJ1-2
v_gene: TRBV10-1
CDR3aa: ASRSGSCHGYT

d_gene: .
j_gene: TRBJ1-1
v_gene: TRBV5-1
CDR3aa: ASSLLGGLSMNTEAF

d_gene: .
j_gene: TRBJ2-7
v_gene: TRBV7-7
CDR3aa: ASTTRFDQGGYEQY

d_gene: .
j_gene: TRBJ2-3
v_gene: TRBV27
CDR3aa: ASGGDTQY

d_gene: .
j_gene: TRBJ2-5
v_gene: TRBV6-5
CDR3aa: ASSYPEGETQY

d_gene: .
j_gene: TRBJ1-5
v_gene: TRBV4-3
CDR3aa: ASSQEEGDNQPQH

d_gene: .
j_gene: TRBJ1-1
v_gene: TRBV9
CDR3aa: ASSGQGGGTEAF

d_gene: TRBD2
j_gene: TRBJ2-5
v_gene: TRBV19
CDR3aa: ASNPGLQQETQY

d_gene: TRBD2
j_gene: TRBJ2-3
v_gene: TRBV9
CDR3aa: ASSDIAGGITDTQY

d_gene: .
j_gene: TRBJ2-5
v_gene: TRBV9
CDR3aa: ASSVGTEGETQY

d_gene: .
j_gene: TRBJ2-6
v_gene: TRBV6-5
CDR3aa: ASGGSGANVLT

d_gene: TRBD2
j_gene: TRBJ2-2
v_gene: TRBV27
CDR3aa: ASSLTGTRGAGELF

d_gene: .
j_gene: TRBJ2-3
v_gene: TRBV5-4
CDR3aa: ASSLEPGTSTDTQY

d_gene: TRBD2
j_gene: TRBJ2-3
v_gene: TRBV28
CDR3aa: ASGLELAGETDTQY

d_gene: .
j_gene: TRBJ2-1
v_gene: TRBV5-1
CDR3aa: ASTNFHNEQF

d_gene: .
j_gene: TRBJ2-7
v_gene: TRBV5-1
CDR3aa: ASSWDTTYEQY

d_gene: TRBD2
j_gene: TRBJ2-3
v_gene: TRBV4-1
CDR3aa: ASSPQGTVSSGRDTQY

d_gene: TRBD1
j_gene: TRBJ2-7
v_gene: TRBV7-7
CDR3aa: ASAPGQGYEQY